Presented here are 32 T cell receptor beta chains from one specimen sequenced in a study of blood T cell repertoires in COVID-19. Only in-frame clones appear in the TCRdb table, and some are missing; sequencing was by immunoSEQ multiplex PCR. The sample lists about 280,000 clones, less than 90% occurring once. The sequenced sample was peripheral blood. The receptors were gathered from a human donor in a cohort sampled during active COVID-19.

This chain connects TRBV7-8 to TRBJ2-5; D is undetermined. Between the trimmed V and J ends, which lost 2 bases and 5 bases, there was a span of 15 bases. CDR1 and CDR2 (germline): SGHVS, FQNEAQ. The CDR3 has 15 residues. The chain's CDR3 is CASSLIAASRETQYF. CDR3 nucleotides: TGTGCCAGCAGCTTAATTGCCGCTTCGAGGGAGACCCAGTACTTC.

The chain joins TRBV19 to TRBJ1-6, with 7 bases that match TRBD1. In germline, CDR1 is LNHDA, CDR2 SQIVND (reference sequence). With V trimmed by 3 bases and J by 7 bases, 6 bases remained unmatched. There are 15 residues in the CDR3. The CDR3 protein is CASSMGGQSNSPLHF. The CDR3 nucleotides are TGTGCCAGTAGTATGGGGGGACAGTCCAATTCACCCCTCCACTTT.

This clone has only a few counts. The genes are TRBV5-1 and TRBJ1-1; D possibly corresponds to TRBD1 (6 bases). The CDR3 has 15 residues. V lost 1 base and J lost 1, with 11 bases in between. CDR1 and CDR2 (germline): SGHRS, YFSETQ. CDR3 amino acids: CASSLSGARNTEAFF. The CDR3 bases are TGCGCCAGCAGCTTGTCAGGGGCGAGGAACACTGAAGCTTTCTTT.

The chain uses TRBV9 and TRBJ1-6; D is unresolved. The CDR3 runs to 18 residues. The germline V and J ends were trimmed by 2 bases and 0 bases, with 15 bases remaining between them. The germline V gene has CDR1 SGDLS and CDR2 YYNGEE. The CDR3 bases are TGTGCCAGCAGCGTTGGCACCCAAGGGAGCTCCTATAATTCACCCCTCCACTTT. This translates into CASSVGTQGSSYNSPLHF. The variable domain in full, completed from reference TRBV9 and TRBJ1-6, reads DSGVTQTPKHLITATGQRVTLRCSPRSGDLSVYWYQQSLDQGLQFLIQYYNGEERAKGNILERFSAQQFPDLHSELNLSSLELGDSALYFCASSVGTQGSSYNSPLHFGNGTRLTVT.

This clone was recorded a few times. The genes are TRBV24-1 and TRBJ2-1; weak D call: TRBD1 (5 bases). Trimming cost V 3 bases and J 1 base, with 18 bases left between them. The germline V gene has CDR1 KGHDR and CDR2 SFDVKD. This CDR3 is built from 18 residues. Here the CDR3 reads CATSDHLRGRYSYNEQFF. In nucleotides, the CDR3 is TGTGCCACCAGTGATCACTTAAGGGGCAGGTATTCCTACAATGAGCAGTTCTTC.

This chain links TRBV11-2 with TRBJ2-1; TRBD1 might be the D (6 bases). The germline V gene has CDR1 SGHAT and CDR2 FQNNGV. This CDR3 contains 14 residues. Trimming cost V 5 bases and J 10 bases, with 18 bases left between them. Written as DNA, the CDR3 is TGTGCCAGCAGCCCAGTCGGGTTGGGGGCCGAGCAGTTCTTC. It yields the protein CASSPVGLGAEQFF. The complete variable domain, with remaining parts taken from reference TRBV11-2 and TRBJ2-1, reads EAGVAQSPRYKIIEKRQSVAFWCNPISGHATLYWYQQILGQGPKLLIQFQNNGVVDDSQLPKDRFSAERLKGVDSTLKIQPAKLEDSAVYLCASSPVGLGAEQFFGPGTRLTVL.

Here the CDR3 reads CASSDTSRETQYF. DNA for the CDR3: TGTGCCAGTAGTGATACTAGCCGAGAGACCCAGTACTTC. The chain recombines TRBV19 with TRBJ2-5; tentative D call: TRBD2 (6 bases). In germline, CDR1 is LNHDA, CDR2 SQIVND (reference sequence). The V end lost 5 bases, the J end lost 4 bases, and 11 bases lay between the germline ends. The CDR3 consists of 13 residues.

This clone was observed a handful of times. The V call is TRBV4-1, the J call TRBJ2-5; D gene uncertain. The V end lost 1 base, the J end lost 1 base, and 7 bases lay between the germline ends. Germline V gene data show CDR1 as MGHRA and CDR2 as YSYEKL. This CDR3 has 14 residues. The CDR3 sequence: CASSQGLTQETQYF. The CDR3, as DNA: TGCGCCAGCAGCCAAGGACTCACCCAAGAGACCCAGTACTTC.

CDR3 DNA sequence: TGTGCCAGCAGCCATCCGGACTCCACCGAGCAGTTCTTC. Translated: CASSHPDSTEQFF. The chain combines TRBV3-1 (or the pseudogene TRBV3-2) with TRBJ2-1, with D possibly TRBD2 on 5 matching bases. The ends were cut back, 3 bases at V and 10 bases at J, with 13 bases in the middle. The V gene's germline CDR1 is LGHDT and CDR2 YNNKEL (reference sequence). This CDR3 region has 13 residues.

This clone was recorded only once. The CDR3 protein is CSVANRGPWGGYTF. Here the CDR3 DNA reads TGCAGCGTTGCGAACAGGGGGCCCTGGGGGGGCTACACCTTC. This chain connects TRBV29-1 to TRBJ1-2; 9 bases map to TRBD1. Germline V CDR1 and CDR2: SQVTM, ANQGSEA. The CDR3 has 14 amino acids. V lost 4 bases to trimming and J lost 8 bases; unmatched junction nucleotides: 11.

On this clone: Distinct nucleotide sequences in the sample also encode this CDR3. The gene calls are TRBV30 and TRBJ2-2; 7 bases map to TRBD2. Germline lookup yields CDR1 GTSNPN and CDR2 SVGIG (reference sequence). Losses at the gene ends were 6 bases for V and 0 bases for J; bases not matched to a gene: 4. The CDR3 contains 14 residues. CDR3 loop: CACPGLANTGELFF. The CDR3 nucleotides are TGTGCCTGCCCTGGACTAGCGAACACCGGGGAGCTGTTTTTT.

This clone was found many times. The chain combines TRBV29-1 with TRBJ1-2; D is ambiguous. In germline, CDR1 is SQVTM, CDR2 ANQGSEA. Trimming cost V 7 bases and J 8 bases, with 17 bases left between them. The CDR3 has 12 residues. CDR3 sequence reads: CSAKGGYRGYTF. In DNA, the CDR3 is TGCAGCGCGAAGGGAGGATATCGCGGCTACACCTTC.

This chain links TRBV4-3 with TRBJ1-2; 10 positions agree with TRBD1. The CDR3 contains 18 residues. Germline V CDR1 and CDR2: LGHNA, YSLEER. V dropped 0 bases and J dropped 8; count of bases not matched to a gene: 15. Here the CDR3 reads CASSQDRRRFGTGDGYTF. The CDR3 region has the DNA TGCGCCAGCAGCCAAGATAGGAGGCGATTCGGGACAGGGGACGGCTACACCTTC.

The J gene is TRBJ1-2, the V gene TRBV24-1; D is perhaps TRBD1 (6 bases). CDR3 length: 13 amino acids. The V end lost 3 bases, the J end lost 3 bases, and 7 bases lay between the germline ends. Germline CDR1 reads KGHDR; CDR2 reads SFDVKD. CDR3 loop: CATSDRQDYGYTF. DNA of the CDR3: TGTGCCACCAGTGATAGACAGGACTATGGCTACACCTTC.

This chain joins TRBV2 and TRBJ2-1; D might be TRBD1 (6 bases). Germline V gene lookup returns CDR1 SNHLY and CDR2 FYNNEI. This CDR3 region has 17 residues. The germline V and J ends were trimmed by 1 base and 0 bases, with 13 bases remaining between them. The DNA for the CDR3 is TGTGCCAGCAGTGAAGAGGGGGTTGCGAGCTCCTACAATGAGCAGTTCTTC. This gives the protein CASSEEGVASSYNEQFF. The whole variable domain, filled in from reference TRBV2 and TRBJ2-1, reads EPEVTQTPSHQVTQMGQEVILRCVPISNHLYFYWYRQILGQKVEFLVSFYNNEISEKSEIFDDQFSVERPDGSNFTLKIRSTKLEDSAMYFCASSEEGVASSYNEQFFGPGTRLTVL.

The chain combines TRBV6-5 with TRBJ2-5, with TRBD1 matching 11 bases. The V gene end was trimmed by 0 bases and the J gene end by 5 bases; junction bases not matched to a gene: 5. The CDR3 is made up of 16 amino acids. CDR1 and CDR2 (germline): MNHEY, SVGAGI. The CDR3 region has the DNA TGTGCCAGCAGTTACTCGGGGACAGGGGGTCCGGAGACCCAGTACTTC. Residues: CASSYSGTGGPETQYF.

The count of this clone is one. CDR3 residues: CASRMGIEGGGYGYTF. The CDR3 nucleotides read TGCGCCAGCAGAATGGGCATAGAGGGAGGCGGATATGGCTACACCTTC. The chain has TRBV5-1 and TRBJ1-2; D unclear. This CDR3 comprises 16 residues. The germline gives CDR1 SGHRS, CDR2 YFSETQ. Trimming stripped 5 bases from V and 5 bases from J, with 22 bases between.

This clone has only one observation. The chain joins TRBV28 to TRBJ2-2, with 8 bases identical to TRBD1. The CDR3 contains 15 residues. Losses at the gene ends were 5 bases for V and 3 bases for J; bases not matched to a gene: 5. CDR1 is MDHEN and CDR2 is SYDVKM in the germline V gene. This CDR3 reads CASSPTGVYTGELFF. The CDR3 DNA reads as TGTGCCAGCAGTCCGACAGGGGTTTACACCGGGGAGCTGTTTTTT.

This chain joins TRBV5-1 and TRBJ2-3; the D is unclear. The germline gives CDR1 SGHRS, CDR2 YFSETQ. The V end lost 2 bases, the J end lost 0 bases, and 7 bases lay between the germline ends. The CDR3 loop spans 14 amino acids. This chain's CDR3 is CASSLEFSTDTQYF. The CDR3 DNA sequence: TGCGCCAGCAGCTTAGAGTTTAGCACAGATACGCAGTATTTT.

The gene calls are TRBV7-9 and TRBJ1-2; 10 bases are shared with TRBD1. Per the germline V gene, CDR1 is SEHNR and CDR2 is FQNEAQ (reference sequence). The V segment lost 3 bases and the J segment 4 bases; nucleotides outside the gene matches: 5. This CDR3 has 15 residues. The CDR3 reads CASSLTGGFGYGYTF. CDR3 nucleotide sequence: TGTGCCAGCAGCTTGACAGGGGGCTTTGGCTATGGCTACACCTTC.

Here the CDR3 reads CASSQSVRYEQFF. Written as DNA, the CDR3 is TGCGCCAGCAGCCAGTCGGTACGGTATGAGCAGTTCTTC. The chain combines TRBV4-1 with TRBJ2-1, with unresolved D. Germline CDR1 and CDR2: MGHRA and YSYEKL. The CDR3 consists of 13 residues. V dropped 3 bases and J dropped 8 bases, with 11 bases sitting between them.

This clone was detected only once. V usage is TRBV9 and J usage is TRBJ2-1; no firm D call. CDR1 is SGDLS and CDR2 is YYNGEE in the germline V gene. V was shortened by 2 bases and J by 8 bases, with 20 bases between the two germline ends. This CDR3 has 16 residues. The CDR3 sequence is CASSVTLVERYDEQFF. The DNA for the CDR3 is TGTGCCAGCAGCGTTACCTTAGTAGAGAGATACGATGAGCAGTTCTTC.

The chain uses TRBV11-2 and TRBJ2-7; 9 bases map to TRBD1. V shed 1 base and J 6 bases; nucleotides not matched to a gene: 4. The CDR3 is 14 amino acids. Germline-derived CDR1 and CDR2 are SGHAT and FQNNGV. The CDR3 nucleotides are TGTGCCAGCAGCTTAGGGGACAGGGTCGGCGAGCAGTACTTC. Encoded protein: CASSLGDRVGEQYF.

The chain recombines TRBV24-1 with TRBJ2-2; 10 positions agree with TRBD2. With 8 bases clipped from V and 0 bases from J, the junction kept 11 bases outside the gene matches. Germline V gene data show CDR1 as KGHDR and CDR2 as SFDVKD. The CDR3 has 18 amino acids. CDR3 in DNA: TGTGCCACCACTTTAGCGGGGGGCTCTTACTCGAACACCGGGGAGCTGTTTTTT. Residues: CATTLAGGSYSNTGELFF.

The gene calls are TRBV9 and TRBJ2-2, with 9 bases identical to TRBD2. This CDR3 contains 18 residues. V lost 1 base, J lost 0 bases, and 7 bases stayed unmatched. The germline V gene encodes CDR1 SGDLS and CDR2 YYNGEE. CDR3 in DNA: TGTGCCAGCAGCGTACTAGCGGGGCTGTTCGCGAACACCGGGGAGCTGTTTTTT. It yields the protein CASSVLAGLFANTGELFF.

The chain uses TRBV29-1 and TRBJ2-1, with a tentative D call TRBD2 (6 bases). This CDR3 is built from 10 residues. Trimming removed 4 bases at V and 8 bases at J, with 6 bases between. CDR1 SQVTM and CDR2 ANQGSEA come from the germline V gene. The CDR3 DNA sequence: TGCAGCGTTGGGAGGGATGAGCAGTTCTTC. Translating gives CSVGRDEQFF.

The chain combines TRBV7-9 with TRBJ2-1, with D perhaps matching TRBD2 (6 bases). The CDR3 is made up of 15 amino acids. V lost 10 bases, J lost 1 base, and 17 bases lay in between. Looked up from germline, CDR1 is SEHNR and CDR2 is FQNEAQ (reference sequence). This CDR3 reads CATARRDLSYNEQFF. CDR3 DNA sequence: TGTGCCACCGCCAGGAGGGACCTTTCCTACAATGAGCAGTTCTTC.

This chain joins TRBV28 and TRBJ2-7; D remains ambiguous. There are 15 residues in the CDR3. With 6 bases removed from V and 0 bases from J, the gap between germline ends came to 15 bases. Germline V lookup: CDR1 MDHEN, CDR2 SYDVKM. Here the CDR3 reads CASSKTPSSSYEQYF. The CDR3 DNA follows: TGTGCCAGCAGCAAGACACCCAGCAGCTCCTACGAGCAGTACTTC. Variable domain in full (rest from reference TRBV28 and TRBJ2-7): DVKVTQSSRYLVKRTGEKVFLECVQDMDHENMFWYRQDPGLGLRLIYFSYDVKMKEKGDIPEGYSVSREKKERFSLILESASTNQTSMYLCASSKTPSSSYEQYFGPGTRLTVT.

This chain joins TRBV5-1 and TRBJ2-3; D might be TRBD2 (6 bases). CDR1 and CDR2 from the germline V gene are SGHRS and YFSETQ. Between the trimmed V and J ends, which lost 0 bases and 0 bases, there was a span of 8 bases. The CDR3 covers 15 residues. CDR3 DNA: TGCGCCAGCAGCTTGGTTAGCGGTAGCACAGATACGCAGTATTTT. Amino acids: CASSLVSGSTDTQYF.

The gene calls are TRBV30 and TRBJ1-1; D remains ambiguous. Deletions cut 1 base from V and 1 base from J, with 10 bases between. Germline V gene lookup returns CDR1 GTSNPN and CDR2 SVGIG (reference sequence). This CDR3 spans 14 amino acids. Here the CDR3 reads CAWSAVLRNTEAFF. CDR3 nucleotides: TGTGCCTGGAGTGCAGTTCTCCGGAACACTGAAGCTTTCTTT. The complete variable domain, with remaining parts taken from reference TRBV30 and TRBJ1-1, reads SQTIHQWPATLVQPVGSPLSLECTVEGTSNPNLYWYRQAAGRGLQLLFYSVGIGQISSEVPQNLSASRPQDRQFILSSKKLLLSDSGFYLCAWSAVLRNTEAFFGQGTRLTVV.

The chain is built from TRBV9 and TRBJ1-2, with D unclear. With 8 bases removed from V and 7 bases from J, the gap between germline ends came to 18 bases. The CDR3 spans 13 residues. CDR1 SGDLS and CDR2 YYNGEE come from the germline V gene. The CDR3, as DNA: TGTGCCAGTCATAGTACGGTTCGCGGTGGCTACACCTTC. Protein sequence: CASHSTVRGGYTF.

The chain employs TRBV19 and TRBJ2-2; 9 bases are a match to TRBD1. The CDR3 is 16 amino acids. CDR1 is LNHDA and CDR2 is SQIVND in the germline V gene (reference sequence). With V trimmed by 1 base and J by 5 bases, 5 bases remained unmatched. This chain's CDR3 is CASSIVGTGLTGELFF. The CDR3 DNA reads TGTGCCAGTAGTATAGTCGGGACAGGGTTGACCGGGGAGCTGTTTTTT. Full variable domain (outside the CDR3, taken from reference TRBV19 and TRBJ2-2): DGGITQSPKYLFRKEGQNVTLSCEQNLNHDAMYWYRQDPGQGLRLIYYSQIVNDFQKGDIAEGYSVSREKKESFPLTVTSAQKNPTAFYLCASSIVGTGLTGELFFGEGSRLTVL.